The entry below describes one T cell receptor beta chain. The source of the sample is a study of multiple sclerosis patients with progressive multifocal leukoencephalopathy. Study overall: The control group, sampled over time, had multiple sclerosis, received natalizumab and did not develop PML.

The time point here: before natalizumab initiation. Before the first natalizumab infusion, T0 blood samples were taken. J was trimmed by 14 bases and V by 5 bases; bases with no gene match: 8. In germline, CDR1 is MGHDK, CDR2 SYGVNS. The CDR3 is made up of 12 amino acids. The repertoire was sequenced with immunoSEQ multiplex PCR; TCRdb's copy has only in-frame clones and lacks some. The profile shows more than 30,000 clones, nearly 95% of them singletons. Material: PBMCs. The TCR sequence derives from a man aged 25-45 years with multiple sclerosis. V gene TRBV25-1 combines with J gene TRBJ1-1, with TRBD1 matching 10 bases. CDR3 protein: CASSYQGTGAFF. The CDR3, as DNA: TGTGCCAGCAGTTACCAGGGGACAGGGGCGTTCTTT. Looking up the rest from reference TRBV25-1 and TRBJ1-1 gives the full variable domain: EADIYQTPRYLVIGTGKKITLECSQTMGHDKMYWYQQDPGMELHLIHYSYGVNSTEKGDLSSESTVSRIRTEHFPLTLESARPSHTSQYLCASSYQGTGAFFGQGTRLTVV.